What follows are 23 T cell receptor beta chains derived from one specimen sequenced in a study of vaccination and CD4 T cells after COVID-19. This sample's treatment: approximately 11-day PBMC culture with coronavirus spike peptide pools or control peptides (ViraFEST assay). Sequenced with the Oncomine TCR Beta short-read assay was DNA taken from cultured CD4+ T cells. Using its own MiXCR run on the PCR reads, TCRdb lists one record per CDR3 protein. The table has about 20,000 distinct CDR3 sequences, less than 35% seen once; the top ten hold about an eighth. Antigens for these TCRs are unknown. Material for sequencing was cultured CD4+ T cells from blood. The source is a human donor with COVID-19.

This chain joins TRBV19 and TRBJ1-4, with D maybe TRBD1 (6 bases). V was cut by 2 bases and J by 5 bases, with 6 bases left in between. CDR1 is LNHDA, CDR2 SQIVND, per germline (reference sequence). This CDR3 spans 13 amino acids. For the CDR3, the DNA is TGTGCCAGTAGTATACAGGGGAATGAAAAACTGTTTTTT. Its translation: CASSIQGNEKLFF.

This clonotype was counted a few times. The chain carries TRBV27 and TRBJ1-2, with 10 bases lining up with TRBD1. V shed 2 bases and J 6 bases; nucleotides not matched to a gene: 3. The CDR3 totals 14 residues. The germline gives CDR1 MNHEY, CDR2 SMNVEV (reference sequence). CDR3 coding DNA: TGTGCCAGCAGTTTACTTGGGACAGGGGATGGCTACACCTTC. Translated, it gives CASSLLGTGDGYTF.

The chain has TRBV19 and TRBJ2-1; the D is unclear. V was cut by 5 bases and J by 6 bases, with 8 bases left in between. Looked up from germline, CDR1 is LNHDA and CDR2 is SQIVND (reference sequence). CDR3 length: 12 amino acids. In DNA, the CDR3 is TGTGCCAGTAGTGCACGGGTCAATGAGCAGTTCTTC. Translation: CASSARVNEQFF.

This chain links TRBV10-3 with TRBJ1-4, with D possibly matching TRBD1 (5 bases). V was trimmed by 6 bases and J by 4 bases, leaving 12 bases between them. CDR1 is ENHRY, CDR2 SYGVKD, per germline. This CDR3 is built from 14 residues. CDR3 in DNA: TGTGCCATCAGGGAGGGGTTCGGTAATGAAAAACTGTTTTTT. Translation: CAIREGFGNEKLFF.

This clonotype was found a few times. The V gene is TRBV5-4, the J gene TRBJ1-2; D possibly corresponds to TRBD1 (5 bases). The CDR3 is made up of 13 amino acids. CDR1 and CDR2 (germline): SGHNT, YYREEE (reference sequence). V lost 4 bases and J lost 4, with 11 bases in between. CDR3 bases: TGTGCCAGCAGCGAGCAGGGCTTCTATGGCTACACCTTC. It is translated as CASSEQGFYGYTF.

This clonotype was found a few times. CDR3 sequence (DNA): TGTGCCAGCAGGACAGGGGTGGACACTGAAGCTTTCTTT. Protein: CASRTGVDTEAFF. The rearrangement uses TRBV2 and TRBJ1-1; TRBD1 agrees at 8 bases. The ends lost 6 bases at V and 3 bases at J; junction bases unmatched: 3. CDR1 and CDR2 (germline): SNHLY, FYNNEI. This CDR3 has 13 amino acids.

This clonotype was observed a few times. The rearrangement uses TRBV7-2 and TRBJ2-3, with D unresolved. V was clipped by 3 bases and J by 2 bases, with 3 bases between them. CDR1 SGHTA and CDR2 FQGNSA come from the germline V gene. The CDR3 runs to 12 residues. The CDR3 bases are TGTGCCAGCAGCTTCCACACAGATACGCAGTATTTT. Its protein is CASSFHTDTQYF.

This clonotype was detected only a few times. This sequence joins TRBV2 and TRBJ1-2, with TRBD1 matching over 12 bases. The germline CDR1 and CDR2 sequences are SNHLY and FYNNEI. V gave up 5 bases and J gave up 5 bases; unmatched junction bases: 3. CDR3 length: 14 residues. CDR3 sequence: CASSRDRGLYGYTF. The CDR3 DNA reads as TGTGCCAGCAGTAGGGACAGGGGGCTGTATGGCTACACCTTC.

This clonotype was recorded a few times. V is TRBV2 and J is TRBJ1-6; D is unresolved. Per the germline V gene, CDR1 is SNHLY and CDR2 is FYNNEI. CDR3 length: 14 amino acids. The V and J ends lost 4 bases and 10 bases respectively, with 14 bases between them. The CDR3 sequence: CASSVAETGSPLHF. The CDR3, as DNA: TGTGCCAGCAGTGTTGCAGAGACGGGATCACCCCTCCACTTT.

The chain employs TRBV24-1 and TRBJ2-3; D not resolved. Trimming took 4 bases from V and 6 from J, leaving 7 bases between them. The CDR3 runs 12 residues. Germline V gene lookup returns CDR1 KGHDR and CDR2 SFDVKD. CDR3 bases: TGTGCCACCAGTGACCCCCGGGATACGCAGTATTTT. Its translation is CATSDPRDTQYF.

The chain joins TRBV7-9 to TRBJ2-7; TRBD2 matches 12 bases. The CDR3 sequence is 14 residues long. Looked up from germline, CDR1 is SEHNR and CDR2 is FQNEAQ (reference sequence). The J segment lost 10 bases and the V segment lost 3 bases, leaving 7 bases of the junction unmatched. The CDR3 region is CASSLGTSGYAQYF. The CDR3 region has the DNA TGTGCCAGCAGCTTGGGGACTAGCGGGTACGCTCAGTACTTC. The variable domain in full, with the rest retrieved from reference TRBV7-9 and TRBJ2-7, is DTGVSQNPRHKITKRGQNVTFRCDPISEHNRLYWYRQTLGQGPEFLTYFQNEAQLEKSRLLSDRFSAERPKGSFSTLEIQRTEQGDSAMYLCASSLGTSGYAQYFGPGTRLTVT.

This clonotype has only one observation. This chain links TRBV12-3 or TRBV12-4 with TRBJ1-1; TRBD1 agrees at 9 bases. The CDR3 spans 15 residues. J lost 4 bases, V lost 7 bases, and 10 bases had no gene match. The CDR3 DNA sequence: TGTGCCAGCAAGTTTACAGGGGGCGGTATCACTGAAGCTTTCTTT. Its translation is CASKFTGGGITEAFF.

The chain has TRBV4-3 and TRBJ1-1, with unresolved D. CDR3 length equals 14 residues. CDR1 LGHNA and CDR2 YSLEER come from the germline V gene. The ends were cut back, 4 bases at V and 1 base at J, with 10 bases in the middle. The CDR3 bases are TGCGCCAGCAGCCCCGGGCCAAGGAACACTGAAGCTTTCTTT. Translation gives CASSPGPRNTEAFF.

The chain joins TRBV7-9 to TRBJ2-2; TRBD1 matches 7 bases. Germline V gene data show CDR1 as SEHNR and CDR2 as FQNEAQ (reference sequence). Germline trimming cut 3 bases from V and 0 bases from J; bases unmatched to any gene: 1. The CDR3 runs 15 residues. The chain's CDR3 is CASSLQGANTGELFF. CDR3 DNA: TGTGCCAGCAGCTTGCAGGGGGCGAACACCGGGGAGCTGTTTTTT.

This clonotype has more than one count but fewer than ten. CDR3: CATSRGQGGEKLFF. CDR3 nucleotides: TGTGCCACCAGCAGAGGACAGGGCGGTGAAAAACTGTTTTTT. The rearrangement uses TRBV15 and TRBJ1-4; 7 bases match TRBD1. CDR1 is LNHNV, CDR2 YYDKDF, per germline (reference sequence). The CDR3 is 14 amino acids. V was clipped by 1 base and J by 7 bases; unmatched bases: 3.

This clonotype has just a few counts. The chain has TRBV19 and TRBJ1-1, with 7 bases that match TRBD1. CDR3 length: 15 residues. CDR1 is LNHDA, CDR2 SQIVND, per germline (reference sequence). V gave up 4 bases and J gave up 1 base; unmatched junction bases: 6. The CDR3 sequence: CASSTYRDRNTEAFF. The CDR3 DNA is TGTGCCAGTAGTACATACCGGGACAGGAACACTGAAGCTTTCTTT.

This chain joins TRBV25-1 and TRBJ2-5; D is possibly TRBD1 (5 bases). The CDR3 loop spans 13 amino acids. The V and J ends lost 4 bases and 2 bases respectively, with 8 bases between them. Germline V lookup: CDR1 MGHDK, CDR2 SYGVNS. CDR3 sequence reads: CASSATDQETQYF. The CDR3 DNA is TGTGCCAGCAGTGCGACAGATCAAGAGACCCAGTACTTC. Complete variable domain (other parts from reference TRBV25-1 and TRBJ2-5): EADIYQTPRYLVIGTGKKITLECSQTMGHDKMYWYQQDPGMELHLIHYSYGVNSTEKGDLSSESTVSRIRTEHFPLTLESARPSHTSQYLCASSATDQETQYFGPGTRLLVL.

This clonotype was observed a few times. The gene calls are TRBV27 and TRBJ2-2; 7 bases fit TRBD1. The V and J ends lost 7 bases and 5 bases, in that order; junction bases with no gene match: 7. Looked up from germline, CDR1 is MNHEY and CDR2 is SMNVEV (reference sequence). The CDR3 length is 14 residues. The CDR3 is CASTRGQKTGELFF. CDR3 DNA sequence: TGTGCCAGCACCCGGGGACAGAAAACCGGGGAGCTGTTTTTT.

The J gene is TRBJ2-7, the V gene TRBV7-9; 7 nucleotides agree with TRBD1. Losses at the gene ends were 5 bases for V and 10 bases for J; bases not matched to a gene: 5. CDR1 is SEHNR and CDR2 is FQNEAQ in the germline V gene (reference sequence). This CDR3 comprises 11 residues. This CDR3 is CASSPGQPQYF. In nucleotides, the CDR3 is TGTGCCAGCAGCCCGGGACAGCCCCAGTACTTC.

Only a few counts were recorded for this clonotype. The chain uses TRBV20-1 and TRBJ1-4; no firm D call. V lost 6 bases and J lost 5, with 10 bases in between. Germline V CDR1 and CDR2: DFQATT, SNEGSKA (reference sequence). The CDR3 is 12 residues long. CDR3 nucleotide sequence: TGCAGTGCCGACCCGGGAAATGAAAAACTGTTTTTT. It codes for CSADPGNEKLFF.

J is TRBJ1-4 and V is TRBV10-3; 7 bases map to TRBD1. This CDR3 contains 14 residues. Germline V lookup: CDR1 ENHRY, CDR2 SYGVKD. With V trimmed by 5 bases and J by 5 bases, 5 bases remained unmatched. The CDR3 nucleotides read TGTGCCATCAGTACAGGGGAGTTGAATGAAAAACTGTTTTTT. It encodes CAISTGELNEKLFF.

This clonotype is judged medium-sized. J is TRBJ1-5 and V is TRBV6-2 or TRBV6-3, with a tentative D call TRBD1 (6 bases). The germline gives CDR1 MNHEY, CDR2 SVGEGT. This CDR3 spans 15 amino acids. Trimming removed 4 bases at V and 1 base at J, with 11 bases between. CDR3 DNA: TGTGCCAGCAGTTGGGACAATACGAGCAATCAGCCCCAGCATTTT. Translation gives CASSWDNTSNQPQHF.

The chain combines TRBV7-3 with TRBJ2-2; D remains unclear. Germline V gene data show CDR1 as SGHTA and CDR2 as FQGTGA. The length of the CDR3 is 12 residues. V dropped 4 bases and J dropped 3 bases, with 3 bases sitting between them. The CDR3 DNA reads TGTGCCAGCAGCTCTGACACCGGGGAGCTGTTTTTT. It encodes CASSSDTGELFF. Variable domain in full (rest from reference TRBV7-3 and TRBJ2-2): GAGVSQTPSNKVTEKGKYVELRCDPISGHTALYWYRQSLGQGPEFLIYFQGTGAADDSGLPNDRFFAVRPEGSVSTLKIQRTERGDSAVYLCASSSDTGELFFGEGSRLTVL.